A selection of T cell receptor beta chains follows, all from one sample in a study of cytomegalovirus exposure and HLA in healthy donors. Using immunoSEQ multiplex PCR, the repertoire was profiled, and TCRdb retains in-frame clones only, with some absent. The data contain 150,000 to 200,000 clones, almost 85% of them seen just once; the ten biggest clones take up around 0.24%. The sequenced sample was PBMCs. These TCRs come from a boy aged 5 to 17 in good health and CMV-seronegative. Both conserved end residues are trimmed from each CDR3.

J gene: TRBJ2-7
V gene: TRBV27
CDR3 protein: ASSFGGASYEQY

J gene: TRBJ1-6
V gene: TRBV2
CDR3 protein: ARSGFGSYNSPLH

J gene: TRBJ2-3
V gene: TRBV13
CDR3 protein: ASSLTSTDTQY

J gene: TRBJ2-2
V gene: TRBV4-3
CDR3 protein: ASSQDGPVRGGLRELF

J gene: TRBJ2-6
V gene: TRBV9
CDR3 protein: ASSAPFHYSGANVLT

J gene: TRBJ1-4
V gene: TRBV7-9
CDR3 protein: ASSLDGTGNEKLF

J gene: TRBJ1-1
V gene: TRBV11-2
CDR3 protein: ASSSYTEAF

J gene: TRBJ1-1
V gene: TRBV5-1
CDR3 protein: ASSLEETRSGTEAF

J gene: TRBJ1-1
V gene: TRBV25-1
CDR3 protein: ASRPGWGGTDTEAF

J gene: TRBJ2-5
V gene: TRBV7-8
CDR3 protein: ASREGQGAWKTQY

J gene: TRBJ1-2
V gene: TRBV9
CDR3 protein: ASGDRGNGYT

J gene: TRBJ2-1
V gene: TRBV6-5
CDR3 protein: ASSYQRGVSNEQF

J gene: TRBJ2-5
V gene: TRBV28
CDR3 protein: ASSQYRGSETQY

J gene: TRBJ1-2
V gene: TRBV6-5
CDR3 protein: ASRPGTEDPYGYT

J gene: TRBJ1-2
V gene: TRBV9
CDR3 protein: ASSSGQGGYT

J gene: TRBJ2-3
V gene: TRBV7-3
CDR3 protein: ASSRTSGRTDTQY

J gene: TRBJ2-5
V gene: TRBV6-4
CDR3 protein: ASRGLAETQY

J gene: TRBJ1-1
V gene: TRBV9
CDR3 protein: ASSEDRGNTEAF

J gene: TRBJ2-1
V gene: TRBV15
CDR3 protein: ATSRGGRGNEQF

J gene: TRBJ1-1
V gene: TRBV7-3
CDR3 protein: ASSLRRGSDTEAF

J gene: TRBJ1-1
V gene: TRBV25-1
CDR3 protein: ASSKQGYTEAF

J gene: TRBJ2-1
V gene: TRBV9
CDR3 protein: ASSAEVAGYPYNEQF

J gene: TRBJ2-3
V gene: TRBV7-2
CDR3 protein: ASSLTGGDTQY

J gene: TRBJ2-3
V gene: TRBV10-3
CDR3 protein: AISQLAGVADTQY

J gene: TRBJ1-5
V gene: TRBV6-5
CDR3 protein: ASSPAGGSNQPQH

J gene: TRBJ1-5
V gene: TRBV7-2
CDR3 protein: ASSPTGQYSNQPQH

J gene: TRBJ1-2
V gene: TRBV12-5
CDR3 protein: ASGTRIEVGYT

J gene: TRBJ2-5
V gene: TRBV15
CDR3 protein: ATRDWPEETQY

J gene: TRBJ2-6
V gene: TRBV9
CDR3 protein: ASSVLRDDSGANVLT

J gene: TRBJ1-1
V gene: TRBV6-1
CDR3 protein: ASSQVSANTEAF

J gene: TRBJ2-3
V gene: TRBV5-1
CDR3 protein: ASSLIGTGGLLTDTQY

J gene: TRBJ2-3
V gene: TRBV9
CDR3 protein: ASSVDAAGRFTDTQY

J gene: TRBJ1-6
V gene: TRBV6-5
CDR3 protein: ASRLGQGSSPLH

J gene: TRBJ2-5
V gene: TRBV5-4
CDR3 protein: ASWTSDEETQY

J gene: TRBJ1-3
V gene: TRBV4-3
CDR3 protein: ASSQELLYSGNTIY

J gene: TRBJ2-6
V gene: TRBV30
CDR3 protein: AWSLGVGGAQGANVLT

J gene: TRBJ1-1
V gene: TRBV6-1
CDR3 protein: ASSERQGWSEAF

J gene: TRBJ1-1
V gene: TRBV14
CDR3 protein: ASSQRTGRDTEAF

J gene: TRBJ2-7
V gene: TRBV7-2
CDR3 protein: ASSLGGDPSSYEQY

J gene: TRBJ2-2
V gene: TRBV9
CDR3 protein: ASSGRQGATGELF

J gene: TRBJ1-1
V gene: TRBV5-5
CDR3 protein: ASSLEGASGAF

J gene: -
V gene: TRBV30
CDR3 protein: AWSIESRLAGVSNEQY

J gene: TRBJ1-5
V gene: TRBV6-4
CDR3 protein: ASSHRGANSNQPQH

J gene: TRBJ1-4
V gene: TRBV7-8
CDR3 protein: ASSLRGRGEKLF

J gene: TRBJ2-2
V gene: TRBV9
CDR3 protein: ASNEDSTGELF

J gene: TRBJ2-7
V gene: TRBV30
CDR3 protein: AWKSRGSGWYEQY

J gene: TRBJ2-4
V gene: TRBV19
CDR3 protein: ASRPGGTAKNIQY

J gene: TRBJ1-2
V gene: TRBV4-1
CDR3 protein: ASSQGANYGYT